Below, 15 T cell receptor beta chains from the same sample are listed, as sequenced in a study of blood T cell repertoires in COVID-19. The repertoire was sequenced with immunoSEQ multiplex PCR; TCRdb's copy has only in-frame clones and lacks some. The sample has hundreds of thousands of clones; approximately 85% are singletons. The specimen sequenced was peripheral blood. The source of these receptors is a man over 45 with active or convalescent COVID-19.

This clone was counted a single time. The chain employs TRBV7-9 and TRBJ1-3; maybe TRBD1 (5 bases). V gave up 2 bases and J gave up 1 base, with 9 bases separating them. Germline CDR1 is SEHNR and CDR2 is FQNEAQ (reference sequence). There are 15 residues in the CDR3. The CDR3 bases are TGTGCCAGCAGCTTACAGGGACTTTCTGGAAACACCATATATTTT. Its translation is CASSLQGLSGNTIYF.

The chain combines TRBV2 with TRBJ1-2; 12 bases agree with TRBD1. V lost 6 bases to trimming and J lost 4 bases; unmatched junction nucleotides: 6. The CDR3 totals 15 residues. Germline values: CDR1 SNHLY, CDR2 FYNNEI. The CDR3 region is CASSSGTGGIYGYTF. The CDR3 DNA reads as TGTGCCAGCAGCTCCGGGACAGGGGGCATCTATGGCTACACCTTC.

This clone was seen only once. This sequence joins TRBV9 and TRBJ1-6; TRBD1 might be the D (5 bases). The CDR3 totals 15 residues. V was cut by 3 bases and J by 7 bases, with 14 bases left in between. The germline V gene has CDR1 SGDLS and CDR2 YYNGEE. Here the CDR3 reads CASSARDFENSPLHF. The CDR3 coding sequence is TGTGCCAGCAGCGCCCGGGACTTTGAAAATTCACCCCTCCACTTT.

This chain links TRBV9 with TRBJ2-2, with D unclear. This CDR3 contains 15 residues. The germline gives CDR1 SGDLS, CDR2 YYNGEE. The V end was cut by 0 bases, the J end by 5 bases, with 11 bases between. Here the CDR3 DNA reads TGTGCCAGCAGCGTAGATTCTATTTCGACCGGGGAGCTGTTTTTT. As protein: CASSVDSISTGELFF.

The chain employs TRBV6-1 and TRBJ1-5; the match to TRBD1 covers 9 bases. Germline CDR1 reads MNHNS; CDR2 reads SASEGT. J was trimmed by 4 bases and V by 4 bases; bases with no gene match: 8. The CDR3 consists of 16 residues. CDR3 sequence (DNA): TGTGCCAGCAGTGCGATGGACAGGGGACCAAATCAGCCCCAGCATTTT. Translation: CASSAMDRGPNQPQHF.

The CDR3 protein is CSVDSPTEAFF. CDR3 in DNA: TGCAGCGTTGATAGTCCCACTGAAGCTTTCTTT. This rearrangement joins TRBV29-1 to TRBJ1-1; no reliable D call. This CDR3 region has 11 residues. Germline CDR1 reads SQVTM; CDR2 reads ANQGSEA. V was cut by 3 bases and J by 4 bases, with 6 bases left in between.

The chain uses TRBV6-4 and TRBJ1-2; D ambiguous. The germline V and J ends were trimmed by 2 bases and 1 base, with 14 bases remaining between them. The germline V gene encodes CDR1 MRHNA and CDR2 SNTAGT. There are 16 residues in the CDR3. The CDR3 sequence: CASSDGGDFHNYGYTF. The CDR3 DNA reads as TGTGCCAGCAGTGACGGCGGAGATTTCCATAACTATGGCTACACCTTC.

The rearrangement joins TRBV7-8 to TRBJ1-4; 10 bases are shared with TRBD1. The CDR3 contains 16 residues. Trimming removed 0 bases from V and 7 bases from J; junction bases left unmatched: 5. CDR1 is SGHVS, CDR2 FQNEAQ, per germline. This chain's CDR3 is CASSLAPGQGFEKLFF. The CDR3 DNA reads TGTGCCAGCAGCTTAGCCCCGGGACAGGGGTTTGAAAAACTGTTTTTT. The full variable domain, with the rest looked up from reference TRBV7-8 and TRBJ1-4, is GAGVSQSPRYKVAKRGQDVALRCDPISGHVSLFWYQQALGQGPEFLTYFQNEAQLDKSGLPSDRFFAERPEGSVSTLKIQRTQQEDSAVYLCASSLAPGQGFEKLFFGSGTQLSVL.

This chain uses TRBV11-2 with TRBJ2-5; D is unresolved. This CDR3 is built from 16 residues. Per the germline V gene, CDR1 is SGHAT and CDR2 is FQNNGV. V was trimmed by 2 bases and J by 4 bases, leaving 17 bases between them. CDR3 protein: CASSLRPARKSETQYF. The CDR3 nucleotides are TGTGCCAGCAGCTTAAGGCCCGCTAGGAAGTCAGAGACCCAGTACTTC. The variable domain in full, with the rest retrieved from reference TRBV11-2 and TRBJ2-5, is EAGVAQSPRYKIIEKRQSVAFWCNPISGHATLYWYQQILGQGPKLLIQFQNNGVVDDSQLPKDRFSAERLKGVDSTLKIQPAKLEDSAVYLCASSLRPARKSETQYFGPGTRLLVL.

V usage is TRBV5-4 and J usage is TRBJ2-7; 7 bases map to TRBD1. CDR3 size: 14 residues. The germline CDR1 and CDR2 sequences are SGHNT and YYREEE (reference sequence). V lost 4 bases, J lost 0 bases, and 4 bases stayed unmatched. The CDR3 bases are TGTGCCAGCAGCCGCCGGGACAGCTCCTACGAGCAGTACTTC. Residues: CASSRRDSSYEQYF. Variable domain in full (rest from reference TRBV5-4 and TRBJ2-7): ETGVTQSPTHLIKTRGQQVTLRCSSQSGHNTVSWYQQALGQGPQFIFQYYREEENGRGNFPPRFSGLQFPNYSSELNVNALELDDSALYLCASSRRDSSYEQYFGPGTRLTVT.

This chain uses TRBV6-2 or TRBV6-3 with TRBJ2-7; D may be TRBD2 (6 bases). The germline V gene has CDR1 MNHEY and CDR2 SVGEGT. The ends were cut back, 8 bases at V and 8 bases at J, with 22 bases in the middle. The CDR3 has 14 residues. CDR3 loop: CASGRDGTLRQQYF. CDR3 DNA sequence: TGTGCCAGCGGCCGGGACGGGACTCTACGGCAGCAGTACTTC.

This chain connects TRBV4-3 to TRBJ1-6, with TRBD1 identical over 7 bases. Germline CDR1 is LGHNA and CDR2 is YSLEER. Losses at the gene ends were 1 base for V and 7 bases for J; bases not matched to a gene: 7. The CDR3 totals 16 residues. The CDR3 loop reads CASSQVLGQLNSPLHF. CDR3 DNA sequence: TGCGCCAGCAGCCAAGTTCTGGGACAGCTCAATTCACCCCTCCACTTT.

The J gene is TRBJ1-6, the V gene TRBV5-4; possibly TRBD1 for D (5 bases). V was shortened by 5 bases and J by 7 bases, with 19 bases between the two germline ends. This CDR3 has 16 amino acids. Germline V gives CDR1 SGHNT, CDR2 YYREEE (reference sequence). CDR3 sequence reads: CASSPRRREGNSPLHF. CDR3 in DNA: TGTGCCAGCAGTCCCAGGAGGAGGGAGGGGAATTCACCCCTCCACTTT.

The chain couples TRBV7-6 to TRBJ2-5; D is ambiguous. The CDR3 contains 12 residues. The germline gives CDR1 SGHVS, CDR2 FNYEAQ. With 4 bases removed from V and 0 bases from J, the gap between germline ends came to 3 bases. Here the CDR3 DNA reads TGTGCCAGCAGCTCGTACCAAGAGACCCAGTACTTC. This gives the protein CASSSYQETQYF. The whole variable domain, filled in from reference TRBV7-6 and TRBJ2-5, reads GAGVSQSPRYKVTKRGQDVALRCDPISGHVSLYWYRQALGQGPEFLTYFNYEAQQDKSGLPNDRFSAERPEGSISTLTIQRTEQRDSAMYRCASSSYQETQYFGPGTRLLVL.

The V call is TRBV9, the J call TRBJ2-2; D may be TRBD1 (5 bases). The V and J ends lost 3 bases and 2 bases respectively, with 8 bases between them. Germline V gene lookup returns CDR1 SGDLS and CDR2 YYNGEE. This CDR3 has 14 residues. The CDR3 bases are TGTGCCAGCAGCGGGACATACAACACCGGGGAGCTGTTTTTT. Protein sequence: CASSGTYNTGELFF.